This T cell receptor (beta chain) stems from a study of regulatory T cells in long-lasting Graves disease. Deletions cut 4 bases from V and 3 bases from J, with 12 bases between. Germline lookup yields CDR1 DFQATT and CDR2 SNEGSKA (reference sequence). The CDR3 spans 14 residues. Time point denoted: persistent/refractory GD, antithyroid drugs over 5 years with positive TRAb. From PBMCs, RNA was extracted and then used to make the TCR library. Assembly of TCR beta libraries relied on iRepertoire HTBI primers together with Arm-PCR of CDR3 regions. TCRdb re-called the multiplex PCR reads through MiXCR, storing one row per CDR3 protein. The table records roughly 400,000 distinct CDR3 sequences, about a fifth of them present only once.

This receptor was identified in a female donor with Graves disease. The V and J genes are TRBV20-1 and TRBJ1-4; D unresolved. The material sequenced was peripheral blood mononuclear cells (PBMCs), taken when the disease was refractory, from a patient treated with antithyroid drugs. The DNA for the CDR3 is TGCAGTGCTACCCCAGGAGCCTCTAATGAAAAACTGTTTTTT. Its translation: CSATPGASNEKLFF.